The 25 T cell receptor beta chains below come from one sample, sequenced in a study of shared clonotypes between healthy human individuals. Data came from immunoSEQ multiplex PCR; TCRdb stores just in-frame clones and leaves some out. The data show roughly 700,000 clones, around 74% seen once. The sequenced sample was memory CD4+ T cells sorted from blood. The subset here: CD45RA-negative fraction. These TCRs come from a woman in her 30s in good health.

This chain joins TRBV19 and TRBJ1-4; no clear D. Germline values: CDR1 LNHDA, CDR2 SQIVND (reference sequence). The CDR3 sequence is 17 residues long. V dropped 4 bases and J dropped 10 bases, with 25 bases sitting between them. CDR3 protein: CASSTVADGYRTAKLFF. The DNA of the CDR3 is TGTGCCAGTAGTACGGTTGCGGACGGCTACAGAACGGCAAAACTGTTTTTT.

The chain recombines TRBV12-5 with TRBJ1-5, with D maybe TRBD1 (5 bases). Germline assignment: CDR1 LGHNT and CDR2 FRNRAP. V was clipped by 6 bases and J by 5 bases, with 11 bases between them. The CDR3 contains 13 residues. The CDR3 is CASGRDRDQPQHF. The CDR3 DNA is TGTGCTAGTGGCCGCGACAGAGATCAGCCCCAGCATTTT.

The chain couples TRBV2 to TRBJ2-5; the match to TRBD2 covers 7 bases. Unmatched junction bases numbered 9, after V lost 6 bases and J lost 5 bases. This CDR3 contains 14 residues. CDR1 is SNHLY and CDR2 is FYNNEI in the germline V gene. The CDR3: CASRYRLARETQYF. CDR3 DNA sequence: TGTGCCAGCAGATATAGACTAGCTAGGGAGACCCAGTACTTC.

This chain uses TRBV5-8 with TRBJ1-2; 11 bases are shared with TRBD1. This CDR3 has 17 residues. In germline, CDR1 is SGHTS, CDR2 YDEGEE. J gave up 6 bases and V 1 base, and 11 bases lay outside the gene matches. The DNA of the CDR3 is TGTGCCAGCAGCTTGCGTGGGACAGGGGGTTTCGGGGATGGCTACACCTTC. Translating it yields CASSLRGTGGFGDGYTF.

As for this clone: The same CDR3 arises from other DNA sequences in this sample as well. The gene calls are TRBV28 and TRBJ2-5; TRBD2 agrees at 13 bases. This CDR3 has 16 residues. The germline V gene has CDR1 MDHEN and CDR2 SYDVKM. J lost 4 bases, V lost 5 bases, and 7 bases had no gene match. The CDR3 DNA sequence: TGTGCCAGCAGTCCTGGACTAGCGGGAGTGGGAGAGACCCAGTACTTC. Its translation is CASSPGLAGVGETQYF.

The chain employs TRBV5-1 and TRBJ1-6; TRBD1 is a possible D gene (5 bases). This CDR3 contains 16 residues. Germline CDR1 is SGHRS and CDR2 is YFSETQ. The V end was cut by 3 bases, the J end by 8 bases, with 18 bases between. The CDR3 sequence is CASSYSRGRADSPLHF. The DNA for the CDR3 is TGCGCCAGCAGCTACTCTCGGGGCCGGGCCGATTCACCCCTCCACTTT.

The rearrangement links TRBV30 to TRBJ2-3, with TRBD2 matching 8 bases. This CDR3 is 14 amino acids long. After removal of 4 bases from V and 2 bases from J, the junction contained 5 bases not matched to a gene. Germline loops: CDR1 GTSNPN, CDR2 SVGIG (reference sequence). The CDR3 sequence is CAWKSGRDTDTQYF. DNA of the CDR3: TGTGCCTGGAAGAGCGGGAGAGACACAGATACGCAGTATTTT.

V gene TRBV14 combines with J gene TRBJ2-2; a possible D gene is TRBD1 (5 bases). This CDR3 spans 17 amino acids. Between the trimmed V and J ends, which lost 3 bases and 4 bases, there was a span of 18 bases. Per the germline V gene, CDR1 is SGHDN and CDR2 is FVKESK. The CDR3: CASSHHVGQGSTGELFF. Here the CDR3 DNA reads TGTGCCAGCAGCCACCACGTGGGGCAGGGTAGCACCGGGGAGCTGTTTTTT.

This chain links TRBV5-6 with TRBJ1-4, with a tentative D call TRBD1 (5 bases). Germline V gene data show CDR1 as SGHDT and CDR2 as YYEEEE. The CDR3 spans 15 residues. Trimming pared 4 bases from V and 7 bases from J, leaving 17 bases between. The CDR3, as DNA: TGTGCCAGCAGCCTACCGGGACGGAGACGTGAAAAACTGTTTTTT. As protein: CASSLPGRRREKLFF. Drawing the rest from reference TRBV5-6 and TRBJ1-4, the complete variable domain is DAGVTQSPTHLIKTRGQQVTLRCSPKSGHDTVSWYQQALGQGPQFIFQYYEEEERQRGNFPDRFSGHQFPNYSSELNVNALLLGDSALYLCASSLPGRRREKLFFGSGTQLSVL.

This clone was seen a handful of times. The chain uses TRBV27 and TRBJ1-1; tentative D call: TRBD1 (5 bases). The V end was cut by 5 bases, the J end by 6 bases, with 13 bases between. CDR3 size: 13 residues. Per the germline V gene, CDR1 is MNHEY and CDR2 is SMNVEV (reference sequence). The CDR3 coding sequence is TGTGCCAGCAGTGAAGCGGGGACCTCTGAAGCTTTCTTT. Residues: CASSEAGTSEAFF.

The rearrangement links TRBV5-1 to TRBJ2-1; either TRBD1 or TRBD2 may supply D (5 bases each). Germline CDR1 is SGHRS and CDR2 is YFSETQ. Trimming removed 4 bases from V and 6 bases from J, with 14 bases in between. The CDR3 length is 14 residues. The CDR3 region has the DNA TGCGCCAGCAGCGGACACTCCGAGGGCAATGAGCAGTTCTTC. Encoded protein: CASSGHSEGNEQFF.

This clone was observed a handful of times. The genes are TRBV28 and TRBJ1-2; D uncertain. V was shortened by 5 bases and J by 5 bases, with 24 bases between the two germline ends. CDR1 is MDHEN, CDR2 SYDVKM, per germline. This CDR3 has 17 amino acids. The DNA of the CDR3 is TGTGCCAGCAGTCCTTTTGATTTGACCCGATATGGGTATGGCTACACCTTC. This codes for CASSPFDLTRYGYGYTF.

The chain carries TRBV23-1 and TRBJ2-7; 10 bases are a match to TRBD2. TRBV23-1 is an ORF; its function is uncertain. The CDR3 spans 15 residues. The V gene end was trimmed by 3 bases and the J gene end by 3 bases; junction bases not matched to a gene: 5. CDR3 DNA: TGCGCCAGCAGTCACCGACTAGCGGGCCTCTACGAGCAGTACTTC. Its translation: CASSHRLAGLYEQYF.

This chain uses TRBV5-1 with TRBJ1-1; tentatively, D is TRBD1 (6 bases). V gave up 5 bases and J gave up 8 bases, with 13 bases separating them. The CDR3 totals 12 residues. The germline CDR1 and CDR2 sequences are SGHRS and YFSETQ. The CDR3 DNA follows: TGCGCCAGCAGAACAACCGGGACAGAAGCTTTCTTT. Its translation: CASRTTGTEAFF.

Only one count was recorded for this clone. The chain combines TRBV30 with TRBJ1-1; maybe TRBD1 (6 bases). V was clipped by 3 bases and J by 4 bases, with 15 bases between them. Germline CDR1 is GTSNPN and CDR2 is SVGIG (reference sequence). The CDR3 covers 14 residues. The CDR3 sequence is CAWREQGLSTEAFF. The CDR3 nucleotides are TGTGCCTGGAGGGAACAGGGCTTGTCCACTGAAGCTTTCTTT.

This clone was detected once. The chain has TRBV28 and TRBJ2-3, with D maybe TRBD1 (6 bases). Trimming pared 4 bases from V and 5 bases from J, leaving 13 bases between. Germline V lookup: CDR1 MDHEN, CDR2 SYDVKM. The CDR3 spans 14 residues. CDR3 sequence: CASSSGTLLDTQYF. The CDR3 DNA sequence: TGTGCCAGCAGTTCCGGGACACTACTAGATACGCAGTATTTT.

The chain combines TRBV2 with TRBJ2-7; maybe TRBD2 (5 bases). Germline-derived CDR1 and CDR2 are SNHLY and FYNNEI. This CDR3 is 16 amino acids long. Trimming removed 6 bases at V and 2 bases at J, with 20 bases between. The CDR3 coding sequence is TGTGCCAGCAGACCCGGTGGGTGGGAGAAAACCTACGAGCAGTACTTC. As protein: CASRPGGWEKTYEQYF. The full variable domain, with the rest looked up from reference TRBV2 and TRBJ2-7, is EPEVTQTPSHQVTQMGQEVILRCVPISNHLYFYWYRQILGQKVEFLVSFYNNEISEKSEIFDDQFSVERPDGSNFTLKIRSTKLEDSAMYFCASRPGGWEKTYEQYFGPGTRLTVT.

The rearrangement joins TRBV7-6 to TRBJ2-3, with no clear D. The CDR3 is 15 amino acids. The V gene's germline CDR1 is SGHVS and CDR2 FNYEAQ. The V and J ends lost 7 bases and 1 base respectively, with 15 bases between them. CDR3 coding DNA: TGTGCCAGCACCCTTCGCGGAGCCCGCACAGATACGCAGTATTTT. This codes for CASTLRGARTDTQYF.

Turning to this clone: At one end, the junction sequence differs from germline, possibly due to a read error. The V gene is TRBV4-2, the J gene TRBJ2-1; D not certain. CDR1 and CDR2 from the germline V gene are LGHNA and YNFKEQ. The CDR3 totals 15 residues. The CDR3 loop reads CASSQDWAPYNEQFF. DNA of the CDR3: TGTGCCAGCAGTCAAGATTGGGCCCCCTACAATGAGCAGTTCTTC.

The chain carries TRBV28 and TRBJ2-7; D is undetermined. Germline V gene lookup returns CDR1 MDHEN and CDR2 SYDVKM. V lost 10 bases and J lost 4, with 14 bases in between. This CDR3 spans 12 amino acids. CDR3 coding DNA: TGTGCCACCTCGACCACGGCGTACGAGCAGTACTTC. Protein: CATSTTAYEQYF.

The V call is TRBV7-3, the J call TRBJ1-5, with D possibly being TRBD1 (6 bases). Trimming shortened V by 2 bases and J by 1 base, and 12 bases separated the two germline ends. CDR3 size: 16 residues. In germline, CDR1 is SGHTA, CDR2 FQGTGA. This chain's CDR3 is CASSLEPGASNQPQHF. In nucleotides, the CDR3 is TGTGCCAGCAGCTTAGAGCCAGGGGCGAGCAATCAGCCCCAGCATTTT.

The chain couples TRBV7-8 to TRBJ2-7; no clear D gene. Germline V gives CDR1 SGHVS, CDR2 FQNEAQ. CDR3 size: 12 residues. Trimming left V 2 bases short and J 2 bases short, with 4 bases between. CDR3 coding DNA: TGTGCCAGCAGCTTAATAGCCTACGAGCAGTACTTC. Residues: CASSLIAYEQYF. The full variable domain, completed using reference TRBV7-8 and TRBJ2-7, is GAGVSQSPRYKVAKRGQDVALRCDPISGHVSLFWYQQALGQGPEFLTYFQNEAQLDKSGLPSDRFFAERPEGSVSTLKIQRTQQEDSAVYLCASSLIAYEQYFGPGTRLTVT.

The chain recombines TRBV9 with TRBJ1-4; weak D call: TRBD1 (5 bases). The CDR3 has 16 amino acids. The V gene's germline CDR1 is SGDLS and CDR2 YYNGEE. Between the trimmed V and J ends, which lost 3 bases and 4 bases, there was a span of 16 bases. The CDR3 spells CASSEGMLGNNEKLFF. CDR3 DNA sequence: TGTGCCAGCAGCGAGGGGATGTTGGGTAATAATGAAAAACTGTTTTTT.

V and J are TRBV5-5 and TRBJ2-5; 12 bases are shared with TRBD2. Germline loops: CDR1 SGHKS, CDR2 YYEKEE (reference sequence). Germline trimming cut 4 bases from V and 4 bases from J; bases unmatched to any gene: 8. The CDR3 has 16 residues. DNA for the CDR3: TGTGCCAGCAGCCCAATGACTAGCGGGAGTACAGAGACCCAGTACTTC. Translated: CASSPMTSGSTETQYF.

This clone has a single count. The genes are TRBV5-4 and TRBJ2-7, with D uncertain. Per germline, CDR1 SGHNT and CDR2 YYREEE (reference sequence). CDR3 length: 12 amino acids. V was pared by 1 base and J by 5 bases, with 7 bases between. CDR3 coding DNA: TGTGCCAGCAGCTTGACGGGCCACGAGCAGTACTTC. Translated, it gives CASSLTGHEQYF.